This TCR beta chain comes out of a study of T-cell memory formation after mild COVID-19. From the 5' RACE reads, TCRdb called clonotypes with MiXCR, one entry per CDR3 protein. Of 300,000 to 400,000 distinct CDR3 sequences in the sample, roughly 13% are singletons; the top ten hold over 20%. Germline V lookup: CDR1 SGHAT, CDR2 FQNNGV. V gave up 5 bases and J gave up 11 bases, with 24 bases separating them. The CDR3 is 15 amino acids. This clonotype has only a few counts. The TCR originated in a man aged 18-30 years who had mild COVID-19 (a few samples of this study predate the infection). Cell type and time point are not known. The sequenced sample consisted of PBMCs or a T cell subset sorted from them (not recorded which). The chain joins TRBV11-2 to TRBJ1-1; possibly TRBD1 for D (5 bases). Here the CDR3 DNA reads TGTGCCAGCAGCCCCTCCGGGACGAGGAAGGGAGAGGCTTTCTTT. This encodes CASSPSGTRKGEAFF.